A single sample gave rise to the 9 T cell receptor beta chains below, sequenced in a study of cytomegalovirus exposure and HLA in healthy donors. PCR primers comprised 60 Vbeta and 13 Jbeta primers. Repertoires were generated with immunoSEQ multiplex PCR, while TCRdb's copy carries only in-frame clones and drops some. The sample yields under 55,000 clones, about three quarters seen once. The sample taken for sequencing was PBMCs. These receptors all come from a woman in her thirties in good health and CMV-seronegative.

The chain's CDR3 is CASSPRRLAEQFF. In DNA, the CDR3 is TGTGCCAGCAGCCCCCGTCGACTAGCCGAGCAGTTCTTC. The chain combines TRBV7-2 with TRBJ2-1; 7 bases map to TRBD2. The CDR3 has 13 residues. Trimming removed 5 bases from V and 10 bases from J; junction bases left unmatched: 8. CDR1 and CDR2 from the germline V gene are SGHTA and FQGNSA.

This clone appeared a few times. V gene TRBV7-2 combines with J gene TRBJ1-3; D uncertain. Germline V CDR1 and CDR2: SGHTA, FQGNSA. The V end was cut by 5 bases, the J end by 7 bases, with 18 bases between. The CDR3 extends over 15 amino acids. The CDR3 nucleotides read TGTGCCAGCAGCACGCAGTGGACCGAGGGTAACACCATATATTTT. Its protein is CASSTQWTEGNTIYF.

This clone turned up a few times. The V gene is TRBV10-3, the J gene TRBJ2-7; 8 bases are shared with TRBD2. The CDR3 is made up of 14 amino acids. The germline gives CDR1 ENHRY, CDR2 SYGVKD. Trimming cost V 3 bases and J 2 bases; bases outside gene matches: 3. CDR3 sequence reads: CAISDLGGAYEQYF. CDR3 nucleotide sequence: TGTGCCATCAGTGACCTCGGGGGGGCCTACGAGCAGTACTTC.

The chain recombines TRBV5-1 with TRBJ1-1, with a weak D call TRBD1 (6 bases). The V gene's germline CDR1 is SGHRS and CDR2 YFSETQ. Deletions cut 4 bases from V and 8 bases from J, with 24 bases between. The CDR3 has 16 amino acids. DNA for the CDR3: TGCGCCAGCAGCCTTTCCGCACCCCAGGGGCTAAAAGAAGCTTTCTTT. The encoded protein is CASSLSAPQGLKEAFF.

J is TRBJ2-4 and V is TRBV30; 9 bases align to TRBD2. CDR3 length: 15 residues. Germline V gives CDR1 GTSNPN, CDR2 SVGIG (reference sequence). Germline trimming cut 1 base from V and 5 bases from J; bases unmatched to any gene: 6. As DNA, the CDR3 is TGTGCCTGGAGTGCGATAGCGGGAGACCAAAACATTCAGTACTTC. Translating it yields CAWSAIAGDQNIQYF.

This clone was counted a few times. The V gene is TRBV5-1, the J gene TRBJ1-6, with 9 bases fitting TRBD1. CDR1 is SGHRS, CDR2 YFSETQ, per germline. The V segment lost 4 bases and the J segment 5 bases; nucleotides outside the gene matches: 7. There are 16 residues in the CDR3. CDR3 nucleotides: TGCGCCAGCAGCGATACCGGGACAGGGCATAATTCACCCCTCCACTTT. Its protein is CASSDTGTGHNSPLHF.

V and J are TRBV5-5 and TRBJ1-2; possible D gene TRBD1, 5 bases. Germline V gene data show CDR1 as SGHKS and CDR2 as YYEKEE (reference sequence). Trimming left V 1 base short and J 8 bases short, with 9 bases between. This CDR3 spans 12 amino acids. Here the CDR3 DNA reads TGTGCCAGCAGCTTGTTATCAGGGGGCTACACCTTC. It translates to CASSLLSGGYTF.

Points on this clone: The same CDR3 arises from other DNA sequences in this sample as well. V usage is TRBV5-1 and J usage is TRBJ1-5; no clear D gene. Germline CDR1 and CDR2: SGHRS and YFSETQ. V lost 0 bases, J lost 3 bases, and 10 bases lay in between. The CDR3 totals 15 residues. CDR3 nucleotides: TGCGCCAGCAGCTTGGTCCCGGGAAACAATCAGCCCCAGCATTTT. This translates into CASSLVPGNNQPQHF.

This clone was picked up one time. V usage is TRBV6-1 and J usage is TRBJ2-7, with D possibly matching TRBD1 (5 bases). Trimming stripped 7 bases from V and 2 bases from J, with 18 bases between. The CDR3 runs 15 residues. Germline assignment: CDR1 MNHNS and CDR2 SASEGT. CDR3 coding DNA: TGTGCCAGCAAAGTGGGCAGGGATACCGCCTACGAGCAGTACTTC. This codes for CASKVGRDTAYEQYF.